This TCR beta chain was recovered during a study of T-cell memory formation after mild COVID-19. A single record per CDR3 protein comes from TCRdb applying MiXCR to the 5' RACE reads. This sample yields around 310,000 distinct CDR3 sequences, of which 20% to 25% are seen a single time; around a fifth belongs to the top ten. The germline CDR1 and CDR2 sequences are MNHEY and SVGEGT. Trimming took off 3 bases at V and 4 bases at J, with 9 bases between the two ends. The CDR3 length is 14 residues. This clonotype came up a few times. The J gene is TRBJ2-2, the V gene TRBV6-2 or TRBV6-3, with D hard to call. Sequencing used PBMCs or a T cell subset sorted from them (not recorded which). The source of this sequence is a man younger than 35 who had mild COVID-19 (a few samples of this study predate the infection). Cell type and time point are not known. CDR3 amino acids: CASSYRWGTGELFF. The CDR3 nucleotides are TGTGCCAGCAGTTATCGTTGGGGCACCGGGGAGCTGTTTTTT.